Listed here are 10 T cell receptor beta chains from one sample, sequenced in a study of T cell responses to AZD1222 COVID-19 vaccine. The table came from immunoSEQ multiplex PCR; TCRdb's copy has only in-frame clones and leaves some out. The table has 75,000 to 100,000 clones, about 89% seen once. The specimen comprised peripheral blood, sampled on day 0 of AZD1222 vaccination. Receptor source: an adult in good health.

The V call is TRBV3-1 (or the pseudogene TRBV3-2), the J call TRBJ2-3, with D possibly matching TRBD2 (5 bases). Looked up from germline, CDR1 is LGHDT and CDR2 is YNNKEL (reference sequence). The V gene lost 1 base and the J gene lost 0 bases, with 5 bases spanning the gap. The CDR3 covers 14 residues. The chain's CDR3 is CASSQGTSTDTQYF. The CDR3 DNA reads TGTGCCAGCAGCCAAGGGACTAGCACAGATACGCAGTATTTT.

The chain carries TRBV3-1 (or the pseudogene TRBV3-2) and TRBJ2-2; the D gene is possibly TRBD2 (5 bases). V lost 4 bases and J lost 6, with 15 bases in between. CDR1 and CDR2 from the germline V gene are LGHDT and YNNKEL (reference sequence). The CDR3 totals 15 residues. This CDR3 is CASSLGPPRAGELFF. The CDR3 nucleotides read TGTGCCAGCAGCCTGGGCCCTCCGAGGGCCGGGGAGCTGTTTTTT.

The CDR3 spells CASSQDYRGTEAFF. DNA for the CDR3: TGTGCCAGCAGCCAAGATTATCGCGGCACTGAAGCTTTCTTT. The V call is TRBV3-1 (or the pseudogene TRBV3-2), the J call TRBJ1-1; D not certain. The germline V and J ends were trimmed by 0 bases and 4 bases, with 9 bases remaining between them. The CDR3 loop spans 14 amino acids. Germline V gene lookup returns CDR1 LGHDT and CDR2 YNNKEL (reference sequence).

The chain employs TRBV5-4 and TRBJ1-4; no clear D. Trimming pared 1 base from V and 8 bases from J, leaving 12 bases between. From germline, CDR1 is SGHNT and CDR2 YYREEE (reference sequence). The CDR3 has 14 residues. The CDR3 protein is CASSLRPEKEKLFF. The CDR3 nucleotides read TGTGCCAGCAGCTTGAGGCCAGAGAAAGAAAAACTGTTTTTT.

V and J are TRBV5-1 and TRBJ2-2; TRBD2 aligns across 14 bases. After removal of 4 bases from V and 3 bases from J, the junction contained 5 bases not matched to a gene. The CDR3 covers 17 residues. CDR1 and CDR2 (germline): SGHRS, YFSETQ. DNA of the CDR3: TGCGCCAGCAGCCCGGGACTAGCGGGGGCGGACACCGGGGAGCTGTTTTTT. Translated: CASSPGLAGADTGELFF. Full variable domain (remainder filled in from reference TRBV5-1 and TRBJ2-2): KAGVTQTPRYLIKTRGQQVTLSCSPISGHRSVSWYQQTPGQGLQFLFEYFSETQRNKGNFPGRFSGRQFSNSRSEMNVSTLELGDSALYLCASSPGLAGADTGELFFGEGSRLTVL.

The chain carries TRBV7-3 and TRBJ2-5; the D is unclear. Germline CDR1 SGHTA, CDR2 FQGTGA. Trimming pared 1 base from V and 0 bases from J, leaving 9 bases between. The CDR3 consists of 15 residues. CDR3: CASSLSGGYQETQYF. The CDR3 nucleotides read TGTGCCAGCAGCTTAAGTGGTGGATACCAAGAGACCCAGTACTTC.

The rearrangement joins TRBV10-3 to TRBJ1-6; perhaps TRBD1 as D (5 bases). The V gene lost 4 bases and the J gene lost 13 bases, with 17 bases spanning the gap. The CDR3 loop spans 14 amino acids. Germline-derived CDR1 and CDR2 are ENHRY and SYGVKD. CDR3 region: CAISGSGWGRPLHF. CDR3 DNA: TGTGCCATCAGTGGTTCGGGGTGGGGGAGGCCCCTCCACTTT.

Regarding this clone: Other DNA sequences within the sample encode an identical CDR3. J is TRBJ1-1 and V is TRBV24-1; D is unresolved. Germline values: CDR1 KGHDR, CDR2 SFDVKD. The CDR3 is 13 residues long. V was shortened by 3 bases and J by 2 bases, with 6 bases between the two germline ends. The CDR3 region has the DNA TGTGCCACCAGTGATCGGTTAAACACTGAAGCTTTCTTT. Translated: CATSDRLNTEAFF.

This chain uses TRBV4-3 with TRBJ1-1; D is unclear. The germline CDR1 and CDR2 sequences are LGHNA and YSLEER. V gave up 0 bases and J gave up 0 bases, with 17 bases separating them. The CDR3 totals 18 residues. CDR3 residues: CASSQEWAGEGVNTEAFF. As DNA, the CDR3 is TGCGCCAGCAGCCAAGAATGGGCCGGGGAGGGTGTGAACACTGAAGCTTTCTTT.

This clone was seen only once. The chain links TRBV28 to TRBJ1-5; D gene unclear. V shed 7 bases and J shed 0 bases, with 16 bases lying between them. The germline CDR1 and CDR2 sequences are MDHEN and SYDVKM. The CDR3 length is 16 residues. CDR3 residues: CASTVSGSYSNQPQHF. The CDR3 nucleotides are TGTGCCAGCACCGTTTCCGGCAGTTATAGCAATCAGCCCCAGCATTTT. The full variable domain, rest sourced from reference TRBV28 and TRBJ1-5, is DVKVTQSSRYLVKRTGEKVFLECVQDMDHENMFWYRQDPGLGLRLIYFSYDVKMKEKGDIPEGYSVSREKKERFSLILESASTNQTSMYLCASTVSGSYSNQPQHFGDGTRLSIL.